Listed below are T cell receptor beta chains from one sample, sequenced in a study of blood T cell repertoires in COVID-19. Measured with immunoSEQ multiplex PCR; TCRdb has only the in-frame clones, and not every one. Among 40,000 or so clones, 75% to 90% were seen once, and the ten largest hold 0.3% to 0.5%. Sequencing was carried out using peripheral blood. Receptors originate from a human donor in a cohort sampled during active COVID-19. Both conserved end residues are part of each CDR3. Each record gives: CDR3 DNA, CDR3 protein, V gene, D gene, clone size, J gene. A D gene is named only where the DNA matches it firmly. Not every row has a clone size; where given, it reads once, few, many or a size class.

CDR3 DNA: TGTGCCAGCAGCTTCAACGACTGGGACATCTACGAGCAGTACTTC
CDR3 protein: CASSFNDWDIYEQYF
V gene: TRBV7-9
D gene: NA
clone size: NA
J gene: TRBJ2-7

CDR3 DNA: TGCGCCAGCAGTGACCAGGGGGTCAGCACCGGGGAGCTGTTTTTT
CDR3 protein: CASSDQGVSTGELFF
V gene: TRBV5-1
D gene: TRBD1
clone size: NA
J gene: TRBJ2-2

CDR3 DNA: TGTGCCAGCAGCTTTAGACTCTTTAGTGGGTCTGGGGCCAACGTCCTGACTTTC
CDR3 protein: CASSFRLFSGSGANVLTF
V gene: TRBV5-6
D gene: NA
clone size: NA
J gene: TRBJ2-6

CDR3 DNA: TGTGCCAGCAGTCCCTTGACAGGGTATGAGAATTCACCCCTCCACTTT
CDR3 protein: CASSPLTGYENSPLHF
V gene: TRBV6-6
D gene: TRBD1
clone size: few
J gene: TRBJ1-6

CDR3 DNA: TGTGCCATCAGTGTGGCGGCCTATGGCTACACCTTC
CDR3 protein: CAISVAAYGYTF
V gene: TRBV10-3
D gene: NA
clone size: NA
J gene: TRBJ1-2

CDR3 DNA: TGTGCCAGCAGCCCTAGGGTGACGGACAGGTCCTACGAGCAGTACTTC
CDR3 protein: CASSPRVTDRSYEQYF
V gene: TRBV7-6
D gene: TRBD1
clone size: NA
J gene: TRBJ2-7

CDR3 DNA: TGCAGCGTGGGGGGGAACACCGGGGAGCTGTTTTTT
CDR3 protein: CSVGGNTGELFF
V gene: TRBV29-1
D gene: NA
clone size: NA
J gene: TRBJ2-2

CDR3 DNA: TGTGCCAGCAGCTTGCACAGGGAGGGGATTAGCACTGAAGCTTTCTTT
CDR3 protein: CASSLHREGISTEAFF
V gene: TRBV5-8
D gene: NA
clone size: few
J gene: TRBJ1-1

CDR3 DNA: TGTGCCAGCACCTCACAGGGGGACTCTGAAGCTTTCTTT
CDR3 protein: CASTSQGDSEAFF
V gene: TRBV12-3/TRBV12-4
D gene: TRBD1
clone size: NA
J gene: TRBJ1-1

CDR3 DNA: TGTGCCAGCAGCGCGAGGGGACAACCGAACACTGAAGCTTTCTTT
CDR3 protein: CASSARGQPNTEAFF
V gene: TRBV11-2
D gene: NA
clone size: NA
J gene: TRBJ1-1

CDR3 DNA: TGTGCCAGTGGAGGGGACAGGCCCTATAGCAATCAGCCCCAGCATTTT
CDR3 protein: CASGGDRPYSNQPQHF
V gene: TRBV19
D gene: TRBD1
clone size: NA
J gene: TRBJ1-5

CDR3 DNA: TGTGCCAGCAGCAAATTGAAGTGGGTCACAGGGTACGATGAGCAGTTCTTC
CDR3 protein: CASSKLKWVTGYDEQFF
V gene: TRBV11-2
D gene: NA
clone size: NA
J gene: TRBJ2-1

CDR3 DNA: TGTGCCAGTAGTATAGCCCGGGTTAGCAATCAGCCCCAGCATTTT
CDR3 protein: CASSIARVSNQPQHF
V gene: TRBV19
D gene: NA
clone size: NA
J gene: TRBJ1-5

CDR3 DNA: TGTGCCAGCAGCTCGAACGCTGGGCGGAACACTGAAGCTTTCTTT
CDR3 protein: CASSSNAGRNTEAFF
V gene: TRBV7-8
D gene: NA
clone size: NA
J gene: TRBJ1-1

CDR3 DNA: TGTGCCAGCAGCTTATCTCCTTATGAAGCTTTCTTT
CDR3 protein: CASSLSPYEAFF
V gene: TRBV7-6
D gene: NA
clone size: NA
J gene: TRBJ1-1

CDR3 DNA: TGCGCCAGCAGAACTTCTTTCTTT
CDR3 protein: CASRTSFF
V gene: TRBV23-1
D gene: NA
clone size: few
J gene: TRBJ1-1

CDR3 DNA: TGTGCCAGCAGCTTAGAGGTCGGGACAGGGTCCTACGAGCAGTACTTC
CDR3 protein: CASSLEVGTGSYEQYF
V gene: TRBV7-2
D gene: TRBD1
clone size: NA
J gene: TRBJ2-7

CDR3 DNA: TGTGCCAGCAGCCTCCGGACTAGCGGGGTGGGGGACTACGAGCAGTACTTC
CDR3 protein: CASSLRTSGVGDYEQYF
V gene: TRBV11-2
D gene: TRBD2
clone size: NA
J gene: TRBJ2-7

CDR3 DNA: TGTGCCAGCAGCCCCGCCGACAGGAGGAACACTGAAGCTTTCTTT
CDR3 protein: CASSPADRRNTEAFF
V gene: TRBV11-2
D gene: NA
clone size: NA
J gene: TRBJ1-1

CDR3 DNA: TGTGCCAGCAGCATGGCACAAGCTAATGAAAAACTGTTTTTT
CDR3 protein: CASSMAQANEKLFF
V gene: TRBV11-2
D gene: NA
clone size: NA
J gene: TRBJ1-4

CDR3 DNA: TGTGCCAGCAGTTACTCGAGTACAGGGGGCTATGGCTACACCTTC
CDR3 protein: CASSYSSTGGYGYTF
V gene: TRBV6-5
D gene: TRBD1
clone size: NA
J gene: TRBJ1-2

CDR3 DNA: TGTGCCAGCAGGGGACAGGGGTTGAAGCCCCAGCATTTT
CDR3 protein: CASRGQGLKPQHF
V gene: TRBV12-3/TRBV12-4
D gene: TRBD1
clone size: NA
J gene: TRBJ1-5

CDR3 DNA: TGTGCCACCAGTGATCCCCGGCAGGGCGACTATGGCTACACCTTC
CDR3 protein: CATSDPRQGDYGYTF
V gene: TRBV24-1
D gene: NA
clone size: NA
J gene: TRBJ1-2

CDR3 DNA: TGTGCCACCAGTGATTCACCTACCGAAGCTTTCTTT
CDR3 protein: CATSDSPTEAFF
V gene: TRBV24-1
D gene: NA
clone size: NA
J gene: TRBJ1-1

CDR3 DNA: TGTGCCAGCAGCCAAGGCCCTTCCGAACAGGGGGTTGGCTACACCTTC
CDR3 protein: CASSQGPSEQGVGYTF
V gene: TRBV4-2
D gene: TRBD1
clone size: NA
J gene: TRBJ1-2

CDR3 DNA: TGCAGCGTTGACGGGACTGACTCCTACGAGCAGTACTTC
CDR3 protein: CSVDGTDSYEQYF
V gene: TRBV29-1
D gene: NA
clone size: NA
J gene: TRBJ2-7

CDR3 DNA: TGTGCCAGCAGGGAACCTGGGACAGGGGGCAATCAGCCCCAGCATTTT
CDR3 protein: CASREPGTGGNQPQHF
V gene: TRBV2
D gene: TRBD1
clone size: NA
J gene: TRBJ1-5

CDR3 DNA: TGTGCCAGCAGAACAGGGAACTATGGCTACACCTTC
CDR3 protein: CASRTGNYGYTF
V gene: TRBV6-6
D gene: NA
clone size: NA
J gene: TRBJ1-2

CDR3 DNA: TGTGCCAGCAGCACACAGGGGGACGACACTGAAGCTTTCTTT
CDR3 protein: CASSTQGDDTEAFF
V gene: TRBV9
D gene: TRBD1
clone size: NA
J gene: TRBJ1-1

CDR3 DNA: TGCGCCAGCAGCCCGGGTTCAACTAATGAAAAACTGTTTTTT
CDR3 protein: CASSPGSTNEKLFF
V gene: TRBV4-3
D gene: NA
clone size: NA
J gene: TRBJ1-4

CDR3 DNA: TGCGCCAGCAGCCCAGGGGACACCTACGAGCAGTACTTC
CDR3 protein: CASSPGDTYEQYF
V gene: TRBV5-1
D gene: NA
clone size: few
J gene: TRBJ2-7

CDR3 DNA: TGTGCCAGCAGCGACAGGGGGCTCGACTATGGCTACACCTTC
CDR3 protein: CASSDRGLDYGYTF
V gene: TRBV6-6
D gene: TRBD1
clone size: NA
J gene: TRBJ1-2

CDR3 DNA: TGTGCCAGCAGCTCCGAGGCCCAGGCGGGGGGTTCCTACGAGCAGTACTTC
CDR3 protein: CASSSEAQAGGSYEQYF
V gene: TRBV7-9
D gene: TRBD2
clone size: few
J gene: TRBJ2-7

CDR3 DNA: TGTGCCAGCAGCCTTGATCGGAACACCATATATTTT
CDR3 protein: CASSLDRNTIYF
V gene: TRBV11-3
D gene: NA
clone size: few
J gene: TRBJ1-3

CDR3 DNA: TGTGCCAGCAGCCAAGGGACAGCCAAAGCTTTCTTT
CDR3 protein: CASSQGTAKAFF
V gene: TRBV3-1/TRBV3-2
D gene: NA
clone size: NA
J gene: TRBJ1-1

CDR3 DNA: TGTGCCATCAGTGAGCGGGGGGGCCTGGATGAGCAGTTCTTC
CDR3 protein: CAISERGGLDEQFF
V gene: TRBV10-3
D gene: TRBD2
clone size: NA
J gene: TRBJ2-1

CDR3 DNA: TGTGCCAGCAGCTTAGGCGTGTACCAAGAGACCCAGTACTTC
CDR3 protein: CASSLGVYQETQYF
V gene: TRBV7-8
D gene: NA
clone size: once
J gene: TRBJ2-5